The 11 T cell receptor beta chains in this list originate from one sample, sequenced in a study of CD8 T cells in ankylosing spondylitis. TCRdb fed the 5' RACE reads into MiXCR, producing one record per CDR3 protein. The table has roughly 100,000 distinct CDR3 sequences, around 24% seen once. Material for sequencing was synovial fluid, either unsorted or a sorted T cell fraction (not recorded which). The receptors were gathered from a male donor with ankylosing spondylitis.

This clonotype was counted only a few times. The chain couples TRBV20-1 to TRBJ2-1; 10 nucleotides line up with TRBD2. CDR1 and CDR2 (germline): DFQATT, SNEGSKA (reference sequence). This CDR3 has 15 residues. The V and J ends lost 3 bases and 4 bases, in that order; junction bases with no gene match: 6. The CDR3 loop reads CSAREREGGYNEQFF. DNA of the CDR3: TGCAGTGCTAGGGAGCGGGAGGGGGGGTACAATGAGCAGTTCTTC.

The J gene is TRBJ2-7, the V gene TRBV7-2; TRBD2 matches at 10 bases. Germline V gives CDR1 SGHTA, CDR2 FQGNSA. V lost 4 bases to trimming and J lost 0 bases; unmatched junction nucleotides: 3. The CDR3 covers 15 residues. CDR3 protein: CASSSGLAYSYEQYF. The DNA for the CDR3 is TGTGCCAGCAGCTCGGGACTAGCGTACTCCTACGAGCAGTACTTC.

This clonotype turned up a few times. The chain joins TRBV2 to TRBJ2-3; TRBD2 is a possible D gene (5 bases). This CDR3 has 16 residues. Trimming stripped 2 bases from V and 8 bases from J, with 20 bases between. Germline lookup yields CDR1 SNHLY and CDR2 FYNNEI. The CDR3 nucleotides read TGTGCCAGCAGTGAATGGCCCGAGGGCCGCTTCGGTACGCAGTATTTT. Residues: CASSEWPEGRFGTQYF.

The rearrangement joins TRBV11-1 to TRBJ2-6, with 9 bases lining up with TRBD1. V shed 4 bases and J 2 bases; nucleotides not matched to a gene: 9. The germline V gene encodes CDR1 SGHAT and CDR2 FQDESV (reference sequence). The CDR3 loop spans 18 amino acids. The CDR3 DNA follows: TGTGCCAGCAGCTCCAGCGGACAGGGGAGGGCTGGGGCCAACGTCCTGACTTTC. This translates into CASSSSGQGRAGANVLTF. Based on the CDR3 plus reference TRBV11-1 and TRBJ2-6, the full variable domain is EAEVAQSPRYKITEKSQAVAFWCDPISGHATLYWYRQILGQGPELLVQFQDESVVDDSQLPKDRFSAERLKGVDSTLKIQPAELGDSAMYLCASSSSGQGRAGANVLTFGAGSRLTVL.

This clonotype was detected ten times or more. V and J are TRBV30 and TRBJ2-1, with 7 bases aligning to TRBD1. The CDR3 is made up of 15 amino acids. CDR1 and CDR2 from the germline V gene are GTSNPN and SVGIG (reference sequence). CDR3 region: CAYGGWDSRRGEQFF. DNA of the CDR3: TGTGCTTATGGTGGTTGGGACAGCCGGCGCGGTGAGCAGTTCTTC.

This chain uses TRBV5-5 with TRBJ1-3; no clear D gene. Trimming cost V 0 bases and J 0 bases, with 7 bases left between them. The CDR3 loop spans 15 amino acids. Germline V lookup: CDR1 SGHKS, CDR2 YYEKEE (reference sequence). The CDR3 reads CASSLVMDSGNTIYF. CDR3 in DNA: TGTGCCAGCAGCTTGGTTATGGACTCTGGAAACACCATATATTTT.

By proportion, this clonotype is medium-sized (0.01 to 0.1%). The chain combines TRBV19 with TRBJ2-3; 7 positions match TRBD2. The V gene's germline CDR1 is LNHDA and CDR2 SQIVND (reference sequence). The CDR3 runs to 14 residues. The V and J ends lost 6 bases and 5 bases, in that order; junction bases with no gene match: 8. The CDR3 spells CASSPWREKDTQYF. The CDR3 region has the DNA TGTGCCAGTAGCCCTTGGCGGGAGAAAGATACGCAGTATTTT.

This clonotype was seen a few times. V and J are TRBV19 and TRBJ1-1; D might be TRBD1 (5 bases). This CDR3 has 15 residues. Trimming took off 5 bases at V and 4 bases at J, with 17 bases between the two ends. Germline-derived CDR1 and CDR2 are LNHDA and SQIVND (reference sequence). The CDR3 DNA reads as TGTGCCAGTAGTCTCAAACTGGGGCGGGGCACTGAAGCTTTCTTT. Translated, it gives CASSLKLGRGTEAFF.

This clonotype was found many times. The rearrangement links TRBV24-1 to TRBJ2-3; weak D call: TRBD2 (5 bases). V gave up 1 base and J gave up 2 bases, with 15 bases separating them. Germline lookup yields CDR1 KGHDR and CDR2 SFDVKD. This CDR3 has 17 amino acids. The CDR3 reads CATSDLSGGLNTDTQYF. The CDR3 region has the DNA TGTGCCACCAGTGATTTATCCGGCGGACTGAACACAGATACGCAGTATTTT.

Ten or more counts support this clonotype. The CDR3 is CASSLNPPGQGHNEQFF. CDR3 coding DNA: TGCGCCAGCAGCTTGAATCCCCCGGGACAGGGGCACAATGAGCAGTTCTTC. V gene TRBV5-1 combines with J gene TRBJ2-1, with 10 bases lining up with TRBD1. Germline values: CDR1 SGHRS, CDR2 YFSETQ. V gave up 1 base and J gave up 5 bases; unmatched junction bases: 9. The CDR3 spans 17 residues. Full variable domain (outside the CDR3, taken from reference TRBV5-1 and TRBJ2-1): KAGVTQTPRYLIKTRGQQVTLSCSPISGHRSVSWYQQTPGQGLQFLFEYFSETQRNKGNFPGRFSGRQFSNSRSEMNVSTLELGDSALYLCASSLNPPGQGHNEQFFGPGTRLTVL.

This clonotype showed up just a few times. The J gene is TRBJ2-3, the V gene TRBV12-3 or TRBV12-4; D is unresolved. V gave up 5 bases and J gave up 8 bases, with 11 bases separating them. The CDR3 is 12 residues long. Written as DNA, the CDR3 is TGTGCCAGCAGTACTGGTGGCGGTACGCAGTATTTT. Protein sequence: CASSTGGGTQYF.